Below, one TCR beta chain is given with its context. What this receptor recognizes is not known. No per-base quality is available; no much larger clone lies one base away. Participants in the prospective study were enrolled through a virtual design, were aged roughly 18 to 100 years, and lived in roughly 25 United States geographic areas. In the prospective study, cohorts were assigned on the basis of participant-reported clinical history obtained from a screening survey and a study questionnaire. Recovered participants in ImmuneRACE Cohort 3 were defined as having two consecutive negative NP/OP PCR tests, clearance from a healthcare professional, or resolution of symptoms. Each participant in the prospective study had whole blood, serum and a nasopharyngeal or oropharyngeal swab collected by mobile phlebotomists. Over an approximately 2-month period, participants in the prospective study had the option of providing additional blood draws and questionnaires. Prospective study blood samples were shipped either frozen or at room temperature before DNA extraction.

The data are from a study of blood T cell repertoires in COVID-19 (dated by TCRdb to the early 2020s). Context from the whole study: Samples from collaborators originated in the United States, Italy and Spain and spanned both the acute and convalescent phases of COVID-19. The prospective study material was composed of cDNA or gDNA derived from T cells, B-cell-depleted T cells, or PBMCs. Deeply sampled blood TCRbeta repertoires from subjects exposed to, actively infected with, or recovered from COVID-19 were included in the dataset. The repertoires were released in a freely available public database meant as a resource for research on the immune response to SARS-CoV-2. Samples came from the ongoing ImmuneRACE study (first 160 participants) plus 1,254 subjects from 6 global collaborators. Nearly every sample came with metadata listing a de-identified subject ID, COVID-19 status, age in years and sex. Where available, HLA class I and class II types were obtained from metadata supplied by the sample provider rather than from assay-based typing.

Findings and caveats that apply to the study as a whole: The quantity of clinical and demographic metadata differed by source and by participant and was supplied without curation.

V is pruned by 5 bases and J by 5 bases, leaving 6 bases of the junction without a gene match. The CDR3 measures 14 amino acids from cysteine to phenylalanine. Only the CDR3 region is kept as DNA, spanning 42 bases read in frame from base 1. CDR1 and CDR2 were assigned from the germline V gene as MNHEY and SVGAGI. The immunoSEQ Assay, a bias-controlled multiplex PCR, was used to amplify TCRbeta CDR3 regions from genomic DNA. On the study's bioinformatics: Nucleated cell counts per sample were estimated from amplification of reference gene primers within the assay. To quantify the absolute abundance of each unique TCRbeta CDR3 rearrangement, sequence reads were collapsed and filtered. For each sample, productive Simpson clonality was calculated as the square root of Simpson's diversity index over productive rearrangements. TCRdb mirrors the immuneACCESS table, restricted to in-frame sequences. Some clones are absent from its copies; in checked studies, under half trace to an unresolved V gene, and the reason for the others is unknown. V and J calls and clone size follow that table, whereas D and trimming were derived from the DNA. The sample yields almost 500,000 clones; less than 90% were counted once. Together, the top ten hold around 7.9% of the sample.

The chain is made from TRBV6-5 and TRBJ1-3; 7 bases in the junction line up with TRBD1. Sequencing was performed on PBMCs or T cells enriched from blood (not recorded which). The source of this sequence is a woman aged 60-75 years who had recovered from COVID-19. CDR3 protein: CASSPGTVRNTIYF. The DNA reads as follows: TGTGCCAGCAGTCCAGGGACAGTGAGAAACACCATATATTTT.